The next 10 T cell receptor beta chains were all read from a single sample in a study of metastatic and nonmetastatic thyroid tumors. Every patient underwent thyroid surgery untreated. Using MiXCR, TCRdb re-called clones from the PCR reads. The table lists 15,000 to 20,000 clones, 32% of them singletons. Input material: adjacent normal tissue. These receptor sequences come from a female donor with papillary thyroid cancer or a benign thyroid nodule (not recorded which). Some clones in this sample may be carry-over from other donors' samples.

This clone was counted ten times or more. This sequence joins TRBV3-1 and TRBJ2-5; 7 bases line up with TRBD2. Trimming removed 0 bases from V and 2 bases from J; junction bases left unmatched: 6. The CDR3 covers 16 residues. Germline CDR1 is LGHDT and CDR2 is YNNKEL (reference sequence). In DNA form, the CDR3 reads TGTGCCAGCAGCCAAGAGTTGGGGGGGAGGCAAGAGACCCAGTACTTC. Protein product: CASSQELGGRQETQYF.

This clone is judged medium-sized (0.01 to 0.1%). The chain has TRBV10-2 and TRBJ2-5, with D perhaps TRBD1 or TRBD2 (6 bases each). Trimming cost V 4 bases and J 4 bases, with 13 bases left between them. CDR3 size: 14 residues. Germline-derived CDR1 and CDR2 are WSHSY and SAAADI. The CDR3 region has the DNA TGCGCCAGCAGTGGGCACAGGGACTCAGAGACCCAGTACTTC. Its protein product is CASSGHRDSETQYF.

This clone was observed at least ten times. This chain links TRBV7-3 with TRBJ1-1; D gene ambiguous. Germline CDR1 reads SGHTA; CDR2 reads FQGTGA. Trimming shortened V by 1 base and J by 5 bases, and 8 bases separated the two germline ends. CDR3 length: 13 residues. CDR3 coding DNA: TGTGCCAGCAGCTTAAACCGGCTAACTGAAGCTTTCTTT. Amino acids: CASSLNRLTEAFF.

This clone showed up just a few times. The V and J genes are TRBV6-1 and TRBJ1-5; TRBD1 might be the D (5 bases). This CDR3 has 15 residues. CDR1 MNHNS and CDR2 SASEGT come from the germline V gene. Deletions cut 6 bases from V and 2 bases from J, with 14 bases between. CDR3 coding DNA: TGTGCCAGCAGAGCTCCGGGGGGGGGCAATCAGCCCCAGCATTTT. It codes for CASRAPGGGNQPQHF.

In this sample, this clone turned up many times. The chain is built from TRBV18 and TRBJ1-2, with D maybe TRBD1 (5 bases). The CDR3 is 13 amino acids. The V end was cut by 5 bases, the J end by 5 bases, with 12 bases between. Per germline, CDR1 KGHSH and CDR2 LQKENI. CDR3 loop: CASSGTELYGYTF. Here the CDR3 DNA reads TGTGCCAGCTCAGGGACGGAGTTATATGGCTACACCTTC.

V is TRBV6-1 and J is TRBJ1-1, with a possible D match to TRBD1 (5 bases). The CDR3 runs to 15 residues. Germline V gene sequence: CDR1 MNHNS, CDR2 SASEGT. Trimming removed 3 bases from V and 1 base from J, with 12 bases in between. CDR3 loop: CASSERGSQNTEAFF. DNA for the CDR3: TGTGCCAGCAGTGAGCGGGGGTCGCAGAACACTGAAGCTTTCTTT.

To note about this clone: One junction end disagrees with the germline gene, perhaps due to a read error. The rearrangement joins TRBV7-6 to TRBJ2-3; unclear D gene. The CDR3 loop spans 14 amino acids. CDR1 and CDR2 from the germline V gene are SGHVS and FNYEAQ. The CDR3 reads CASSGPHSTDTQYF. CDR3 nucleotides: TGTGCCAGCAGCGGTCCCCATAGCACAGATACTCAGTATTTT.

This clone has a handful of counts. The V gene is TRBV2, the J gene TRBJ1-4; D remains unclear. CDR1 is SNHLY and CDR2 is FYNNEI in the germline V gene. The CDR3 contains 13 residues. Trimming took 11 bases from V and 8 from J, leaving 18 bases between them. CDR3 sequence (DNA): TGTGCCGGAAGTACAGAGCTTTTAGAAAAACTGTTTTTT. This codes for CAGSTELLEKLFF. Full variable domain (remainder filled in from reference TRBV2 and TRBJ1-4): EPEVTQTPSHQVTQMGQEVILRCVPISNHLYFYWYRQILGQKVEFLVSFYNNEISEKSEIFDDQFSVERPDGSNFTLKIRSTKLEDSAMYFCAGSTELLEKLFFGSGTQLSVL.

This sequence joins TRBV24-1 and TRBJ1-1, with 10 bases that match TRBD1. CDR3 length equals 16 residues. CDR1 is KGHDR, CDR2 SFDVKD, per germline. Losses at the gene ends were 3 bases for V and 2 bases for J; bases not matched to a gene: 5. CDR3 loop: CATSDGTGARNTEAFF. The CDR3 nucleotides read TGTGCCACCAGTGATGGGACAGGGGCCCGAAACACTGAAGCTTTCTTT.

This clone was counted many times. CDR3 DNA sequence: TGTGCCAGCAGTTCCTCGGACAGGGAGAGCTCACCCCTCCACTTT. Translation gives CASSSSDRESSPLHF. The gene calls are TRBV6-2 or TRBV6-3 and TRBJ1-6; 8 nucleotides align to TRBD1. Germline values: CDR1 MNHEY, CDR2 SVGEGT. V was clipped by 4 bases and J by 10 bases; unmatched bases: 9. The CDR3 is 15 residues long.